This TCR beta chain derives from a study of T cell responses to AZD1222 COVID-19 vaccine. Study-wide results and caveats: Just a handful of AZD1222 recipients tested seropositive at baseline.

This clone was picked up a small number of times. Antigen: not known. TCRdb keeps only in-frame clones here, not all; method: immunoSEQ multiplex PCR. Among approximately 110,000 clones listed, approximately 85% were seen once. The source was peripheral blood, collected 28 days after the second AZD1222 dose. The TCR was taken from an adult who received the AZD1222 COVID-19 vaccine.

The DNA of the CDR3 is TGTGCCAGCAGTTATGGGGTATTCGAGCGGGTGGCCGGGGAGACCCAGTACTTC. Protein product: CASSYGVFERVAGETQYF. The chain joins TRBV6-2 or TRBV6-3 to TRBJ2-5, with D possibly TRBD2 on 6 matching bases. CDR1 is MNHEY, CDR2 SVGEGT, per germline. This CDR3 comprises 18 residues. The V end was cut by 3 bases, the J end by 5 bases, with 25 bases between.